These 27 T cell receptor beta chains originate from one sample sequenced in a study of beta chain features in type 1 diabetes. The study reverse transcribed the entire isolated RNA, so it sequenced expressed TCRB transcripts. Sequenced by immunoSEQ multiplex PCR; TCRdb stores in-frame clones only, minus some. The table includes 140,000 or so clones, roughly 10% detected once. The sequencing sample was made of naive CD4+ T cells from blood. The receptors shown here come from a man aged 18 to 30 in good health.

The rearrangement uses TRBV7-2 and TRBJ2-7, with 7 bases matching TRBD1. This CDR3 comprises 14 residues. V shed 4 bases and J 5 bases; nucleotides not matched to a gene: 8. In germline, CDR1 is SGHTA, CDR2 FQGNSA. The CDR3 DNA follows: TGTGCCAGCAGCTCCCTCGAGGGGGCCCACGAGCAGTACTTC. Protein product: CASSSLEGAHEQYF. Combining the CDR3 with reference TRBV7-2 and TRBJ2-7 gives the whole variable domain GAGVSQSPSNKVTEKGKDVELRCDPISGHTALYWYRQSLGQGLEFLIYFQGNSAPDKSGLPSDRFSAERTGGSVSTLTIQRTQQEDSAVYLCASSSLEGAHEQYFGPGTRLTVT.

For the CDR3, the DNA is TGCGCCAGCAGCCGGGAGGGGACAGGGTCGGCCGGGGAGCTGTTTTTT. Protein: CASSREGTGSAGELFF. The chain links TRBV5-1 to TRBJ2-2; maybe TRBD1 (9 bases). The germline V gene has CDR1 SGHRS and CDR2 YFSETQ. The CDR3 contains 16 residues. Trimming left V 4 bases short and J 6 bases short, with 19 bases between.

Remarks on this clone: The germline gene is not matched at one end of the junction; a read error may be the cause. This chain connects TRBV7-9 to TRBJ1-2; possibly TRBD1 for D (6 bases). Germline loops: CDR1 SEHNR, CDR2 FQNEAQ (reference sequence). This CDR3 is 15 amino acids long. This CDR3 is CASSQQPGHVYGYTF. The CDR3 DNA reads TGCGCCAGCAGCCAACAACCGGGACACGTCTATGGCTACACCTTC.

This clone has just a few counts. Other nucleotide sequences from this sample produce the same CDR3. This chain uses TRBV7-9 with TRBJ2-7, with D possibly being TRBD1 (6 bases). CDR1 is SEHNR, CDR2 FQNEAQ, per germline (reference sequence). V lost 0 bases, J lost 6 bases, and 12 bases lay in between. CDR3 length equals 14 residues. CDR3 nucleotides: TGTGCCAGCAGCTTAGCACAGGGTGCCTTCGAGCAGTACTTC. Amino acids: CASSLAQGAFEQYF.

The chain employs TRBV4-2 and TRBJ2-7; the match to TRBD2 covers 14 bases. In germline, CDR1 is LGHNA, CDR2 YNFKEQ. This CDR3 contains 15 residues. Losses at the gene ends were 3 bases for V and 2 bases for J; bases not matched to a gene: 0. The CDR3, as DNA: TGTGCCAGCAGCCAGACTAGCGGGGGGGCCTACGAGCAGTACTTC. Its protein is CASSQTSGGAYEQYF.

V and J are TRBV28 and TRBJ1-5; possible D gene TRBD1, 6 bases. Germline V gene data show CDR1 as MDHEN and CDR2 as SYDVKM. With 8 bases removed from V and 6 bases from J, the gap between germline ends came to 11 bases. The CDR3 runs 12 residues. The CDR3 region is CASGGAGQPQHF. In DNA form, the CDR3 reads TGTGCCAGCGGGGGCGCAGGTCAGCCCCAGCATTTT.

V and J are TRBV4-2 and TRBJ1-4; a possible D gene is TRBD1 (6 bases). Between the trimmed V and J ends, which lost 3 bases and 2 bases, there was a span of 13 bases. From germline, CDR1 is LGHNA and CDR2 YNFKEQ. The CDR3 extends over 16 amino acids. The DNA for the CDR3 is TGTGCCAGCAGCCAGCGACAGGCCCCGACTAATGAAAAACTGTTTTTT. Amino acids: CASSQRQAPTNEKLFF.

The V call is TRBV6-4, the J call TRBJ2-7; D unresolved. The length of the CDR3 is 13 residues. V shed 6 bases and J shed 4 bases, with 13 bases lying between them. Germline lookup yields CDR1 MRHNA and CDR2 SNTAGT. The CDR3 bases are TGTGCCAGCAGCTGGGTCGTCGGGTACGAGCAGTACTTC. Translating gives CASSWVVGYEQYF.

The chain combines TRBV28 with TRBJ2-7, with 7 bases identical to TRBD1. V gave up 6 bases and J gave up 6 bases; unmatched junction bases: 5. The CDR3 covers 12 residues. Germline V CDR1 and CDR2: MDHEN, SYDVKM. The CDR3 reads CASRGQWTEQYF. In DNA form, the CDR3 reads TGTGCCAGCAGGGGACAGTGGACCGAGCAGTACTTC. Filled out from reference TRBV28 and TRBJ2-7, the complete variable domain reads DVKVTQSSRYLVKRTGEKVFLECVQDMDHENMFWYRQDPGLGLRLIYFSYDVKMKEKGDIPEGYSVSREKKERFSLILESASTNQTSMYLCASRGQWTEQYFGPGTRLTVT.

This clone has more than one count but fewer than ten. The gene calls are TRBV28 and TRBJ1-5; D gene ambiguous. The V end lost 4 bases, the J end lost 0 bases, and 13 bases lay between the germline ends. The CDR3 has 16 residues. Germline loops: CDR1 MDHEN, CDR2 SYDVKM. The CDR3 sequence is CASSSRDIYSNQPQHF. The CDR3 nucleotides are TGTGCCAGCAGTTCGCGAGATATTTATAGCAATCAGCCCCAGCATTTT. Drawing the rest from reference TRBV28 and TRBJ1-5, the complete variable domain is DVKVTQSSRYLVKRTGEKVFLECVQDMDHENMFWYRQDPGLGLRLIYFSYDVKMKEKGDIPEGYSVSREKKERFSLILESASTNQTSMYLCASSSRDIYSNQPQHFGDGTRLSIL.

The sample holds many counts of this clone. The chain is built from TRBV28 and TRBJ2-7, with D perhaps TRBD1 (6 bases). The V end was cut by 6 bases, the J end by 3 bases, with 9 bases between. Germline assignment: CDR1 MDHEN and CDR2 SYDVKM. The CDR3 totals 12 residues. This CDR3 is CASSPQGYEQYF. Here the CDR3 DNA reads TGTGCCAGCAGCCCACAGGGCTACGAGCAGTACTTC.

The V and J genes are TRBV30 and TRBJ1-5, with unresolved D. This CDR3 has 14 residues. V was shortened by 0 bases and J by 7 bases, with 13 bases between the two germline ends. Germline CDR1 reads GTSNPN; CDR2 reads SVGIG (reference sequence). CDR3 nucleotide sequence: TGTGCCTGGAGTGTACGCGGAGGTCGGCAGCCCCAGCATTTT. As protein: CAWSVRGGRQPQHF. Looking up the rest from reference TRBV30 and TRBJ1-5 gives the full variable domain: SQTIHQWPATLVQPVGSPLSLECTVEGTSNPNLYWYRQAAGRGLQLLFYSVGIGQISSEVPQNLSASRPQDRQFILSSKKLLLSDSGFYLCAWSVRGGRQPQHFGDGTRLSIL.

The rearrangement uses TRBV5-1 and TRBJ2-2, with D possibly being TRBD1 (6 bases). Germline lookup yields CDR1 SGHRS and CDR2 YFSETQ. The length of the CDR3 is 15 residues. Trimming took 0 bases from V and 1 from J, leaving 7 bases between them. In DNA, the CDR3 is TGCGCCAGCAGCTTGGCACAGGGGAACACCGGGGAGCTGTTTTTT. Translation gives CASSLAQGNTGELFF.

Only a few counts were recorded for this clone. The rearrangement uses TRBV6-5 and TRBJ2-7, with 7 positions matching TRBD1. With V trimmed by 0 bases and J by 3 bases, 5 bases remained unmatched. The CDR3 is made up of 15 amino acids. Germline CDR1 and CDR2: MNHEY and SVGAGI. CDR3 protein: CASSYSGGAGYEQYF. CDR3 nucleotides: TGTGCCAGCAGTTACTCAGGGGGCGCCGGCTACGAGCAGTACTTC.

The chain links TRBV9 to TRBJ2-2; perhaps TRBD2 as D (7 bases). With 3 bases removed from V and 3 bases from J, the gap between germline ends came to 15 bases. The CDR3 is 16 residues long. CDR1 SGDLS and CDR2 YYNGEE come from the germline V gene. CDR3 loop: CASSAMRGGDTGELFF. The DNA for the CDR3 is TGTGCCAGCAGCGCGATGAGGGGGGGGGACACCGGGGAGCTGTTTTTT.

A few counts support this clone. The chain has TRBV11-2 and TRBJ2-3; TRBD2 aligns across 10 bases. CDR1 is SGHAT and CDR2 is FQNNGV in the germline V gene. The CDR3 extends over 15 amino acids. V lost 7 bases to trimming and J lost 5 bases; unmatched junction nucleotides: 9. The CDR3 protein is CASTAEGLALDTQYF. The CDR3 DNA is TGTGCCAGCACCGCGGAGGGACTAGCGTTAGATACGCAGTATTTT.

The sample holds many counts of this clone. The rearrangement uses TRBV7-9 and TRBJ1-5; D remains ambiguous. Germline CDR1 and CDR2: SEHNR and FQNEAQ (reference sequence). The CDR3 is 13 residues long. V lost 4 bases and J 5 bases, leaving 9 bases between the germline ends. The CDR3 DNA is TGTGCCAGCAGCTCCAATACAGATCAGCCCCAGCATTTT. Its protein product is CASSSNTDQPQHF. Filled out from reference TRBV7-9 and TRBJ1-5, the complete variable domain reads DTGVSQNPRHKITKRGQNVTFRCDPISEHNRLYWYRQTLGQGPEFLTYFQNEAQLEKSRLLSDRFSAERPKGSFSTLEIQRTEQGDSAMYLCASSSNTDQPQHFGDGTRLSIL.

In DNA form, the CDR3 reads TGTGCCAGCAGTGACTGGGACAGGGGGCGAGATACGCAGTATTTT. It specifies CASSDWDRGRDTQYF. This chain uses TRBV6-4 with TRBJ2-3, with 12 bases aligning to TRBD1. This CDR3 has 15 residues. Trimming took 1 base from V and 5 from J; bases not matched to a gene: 1. Germline loops: CDR1 MRHNA, CDR2 SNTAGT.

This clone was observed a few times. Compared with germline, one end of the junction differs, possibly owing to a read error. The V and J genes are TRBV28 and TRBJ2-7, with D unclear. Germline loops: CDR1 MDHEN, CDR2 SYDVKM. The CDR3 totals 14 residues. CDR3 sequence: CASSSHPPDLKQCF. CDR3 nucleotide sequence: TGTGCCAGCAGTTCTCACCCTCCAGACTTGAAGCAGTGCTTC.

This clone has a handful of counts. J is TRBJ2-7 and V is TRBV2; D is ambiguous. Germline-derived CDR1 and CDR2 are SNHLY and FYNNEI. Deletions cut 7 bases from V and 2 bases from J, with 12 bases between. This CDR3 contains 13 residues. This CDR3 is CASNSGLPYEQYF. DNA of the CDR3: TGTGCCAGCAATTCGGGTTTGCCCTACGAGCAGTACTTC.

This clone was seen a handful of times. The CDR3 is CASSSRRIYEQYF. In DNA, the CDR3 is TGTGCCAGCAGCTCCCGGCGGATCTACGAGCAGTACTTC. V gene TRBV11-2 combines with J gene TRBJ2-7; no definite D call. This CDR3 is built from 13 residues. Germline-derived CDR1 and CDR2 are SGHAT and FQNNGV. Trimming removed 4 bases at V and 3 bases at J, with 10 bases between.

V is TRBV7-2 and J is TRBJ1-5; possibly TRBD1 for D (6 bases). The CDR3 extends over 15 amino acids. Looked up from germline, CDR1 is SGHTA and CDR2 is FQGNSA. With 3 bases removed from V and 1 base from J, the gap between germline ends came to 10 bases. CDR3 DNA sequence: TGTGCCAGCAGCTTGACAGGACCGAGCAATCAGCCCCAGCATTTT. Its protein is CASSLTGPSNQPQHF.

The chain combines TRBV25-1 with TRBJ2-2; 7 positions match TRBD2. Germline V lookup: CDR1 MGHDK, CDR2 SYGVNS. J gave up 0 bases and V 7 bases, and 14 bases lay outside the gene matches. The CDR3 runs 18 residues. The CDR3 region has the DNA TGTGCCAGCACCTATCCTTTAGCGGGCAGTACGAACACCGGGGAGCTGTTTTTT. Translating it yields CASTYPLAGSTNTGELFF.

This clone occurred a few times. The rearrangement joins TRBV5-4 to TRBJ1-1; 9 bases map to TRBD1. Looked up from germline, CDR1 is SGHNT and CDR2 is YYREEE (reference sequence). Unmatched junction bases numbered 10, after V lost 6 bases and J lost 4 bases. The CDR3 is 15 residues long. Written as DNA, the CDR3 is TGTGCCAGCATTATGGGACAGGGAAGAATCACTGAAGCTTTCTTT. It codes for CASIMGQGRITEAFF. Combining the CDR3 with reference TRBV5-4 and TRBJ1-1 gives the whole variable domain ETGVTQSPTHLIKTRGQQVTLRCSSQSGHNTVSWYQQALGQGPQFIFQYYREEENGRGNFPPRFSGLQFPNYSSELNVNALELDDSALYLCASIMGQGRITEAFFGQGTRLTVV.

The gene calls are TRBV5-4 and TRBJ1-4; 9 nucleotides align to TRBD1. V lost 4 bases, J lost 4 bases, and 8 bases stayed unmatched. The CDR3 has 16 residues. Germline CDR1 reads SGHNT; CDR2 reads YYREEE (reference sequence). The CDR3 here is CASSQGNRGLNEKLFF. The CDR3 DNA is TGTGCCAGCAGCCAAGGAAACAGGGGGCTTAATGAAAAACTGTTTTTT.

There are a few counts of this clone. The rearrangement joins TRBV18 to TRBJ2-3; tentative D call: TRBD1 (5 bases). The CDR3 loop spans 13 amino acids. V shed 3 bases and J shed 3 bases, with 7 bases lying between them. CDR1 is KGHSH, CDR2 LQKENI, per germline. The CDR3 nucleotides read TGTGCCAGCTCACCCCCAGGGACAGATACGCAGTATTTT. Translating it yields CASSPPGTDTQYF.

The rearrangement joins TRBV4-1 to TRBJ1-1; tentatively, D is TRBD1 (6 bases). Trimming stripped 0 bases from V and 11 bases from J, with 13 bases between. CDR1 and CDR2 (germline): MGHRA, YSYEKL. CDR3 length equals 13 residues. CDR3 in DNA: TGCGCCAGCAGCCAAGAGGACAGATTCTTTGCTTTCTTT. It is translated as CASSQEDRFFAFF.